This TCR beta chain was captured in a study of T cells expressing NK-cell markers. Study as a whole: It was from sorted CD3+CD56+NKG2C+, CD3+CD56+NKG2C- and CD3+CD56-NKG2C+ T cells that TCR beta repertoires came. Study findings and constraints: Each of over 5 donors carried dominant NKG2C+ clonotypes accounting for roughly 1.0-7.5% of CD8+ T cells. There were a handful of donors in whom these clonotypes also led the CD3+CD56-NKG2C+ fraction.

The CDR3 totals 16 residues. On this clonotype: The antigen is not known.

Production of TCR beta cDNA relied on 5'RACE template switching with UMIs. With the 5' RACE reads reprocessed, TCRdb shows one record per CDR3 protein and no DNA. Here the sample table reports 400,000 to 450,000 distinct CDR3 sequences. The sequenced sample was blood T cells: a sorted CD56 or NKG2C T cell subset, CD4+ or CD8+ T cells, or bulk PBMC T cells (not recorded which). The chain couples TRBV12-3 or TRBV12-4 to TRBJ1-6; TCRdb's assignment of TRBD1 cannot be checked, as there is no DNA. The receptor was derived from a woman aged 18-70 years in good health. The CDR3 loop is CASSLTLSSYNSPLHF.